A single sample is the source of the 16 T cell receptor beta chains below, sequenced in a study of blood T cell repertoires in COVID-19. Profiled with immunoSEQ multiplex PCR; TCRdb holds only in-frame clones, not every one. The sample holds about 360,000 clones; about 83% are singletons and the top ten take about 3%. Sequencing used peripheral blood. All receptors come from a man aged 30-40 years with active or convalescent COVID-19.

The chain couples TRBV5-1 to TRBJ2-3; D not resolved. Between the trimmed V and J ends, which lost 0 bases and 6 bases, there was a span of 5 bases. Per germline, CDR1 SGHRS and CDR2 YFSETQ. CDR3 size: 12 residues. The CDR3 loop is CASSLAGDTQYF. The DNA of the CDR3 is TGCGCCAGCAGCTTGGCAGGTGATACGCAGTATTTT.

The count of this clone is one. The chain combines TRBV28 with TRBJ1-2; 7 bases match TRBD1. Looked up from germline, CDR1 is MDHEN and CDR2 is SYDVKM. J lost 7 bases, V lost 3 bases, and 8 bases had no gene match. The CDR3 sequence is 14 residues long. The CDR3 spells CASSLGPGTAGYTF. The CDR3, as DNA: TGTGCCAGCAGTTTGGGGCCCGGGACAGCTGGCTACACCTTC.

This chain joins TRBV4-1 and TRBJ1-6; D perhaps matches TRBD1 (5 bases). Germline V gives CDR1 MGHRA, CDR2 YSYEKL. The CDR3 length is 16 residues. V lost 2 bases to trimming and J lost 5 bases, with 13 bases between them. CDR3 loop: CASSQSRTTNNSPLHF. DNA for the CDR3: TGCGCCAGCAGCCAATCCCGGACAACCAATAATTCACCCCTCCACTTT.

This clone appeared once. V and J are TRBV10-2 and TRBJ1-5; D not certain. V was shortened by 5 bases and J by 5 bases, with 10 bases between the two germline ends. The CDR3 covers 13 residues. Germline values: CDR1 WSHSY, CDR2 SAAADI. This chain's CDR3 is CASSTDSHQPQHF. The CDR3 bases are TGCGCCAGCAGTACGGACTCCCATCAGCCCCAGCATTTT.

The chain combines TRBV6-5 with TRBJ2-7; D remains ambiguous. Germline values: CDR1 MNHEY, CDR2 SVGAGI. This CDR3 comprises 15 residues. V gave up 0 bases and J gave up 5 bases, with 14 bases separating them. This chain's CDR3 is CASSYSFSRSHEQYF. The CDR3 bases are TGTGCCAGCAGTTACTCGTTCTCCAGATCCCACGAGCAGTACTTC.

CDR3 amino acids: CASSMGSTENGYTF. As DNA, the CDR3 is TGTGCCAGCAGCATGGGCTCGACAGAAAATGGCTACACCTTC. This sequence joins TRBV7-8 and TRBJ1-2, with D possibly TRBD1 on 5 matching bases. The germline gives CDR1 SGHVS, CDR2 FQNEAQ. Trimming took 5 bases from V and 6 from J, leaving 16 bases between them. The CDR3 runs 14 residues.

This sequence joins TRBV4-1 and TRBJ2-2, with 7 positions matching TRBD2. CDR1 is MGHRA, CDR2 YSYEKL, per germline. This CDR3 is built from 16 residues. V lost 5 bases, J lost 5 bases, and 11 bases stayed unmatched. Here the CDR3 reads CASSTRTRTKTGELFF. DNA for the CDR3: TGCGCCAGCAGCACCCGGACTAGGACAAAGACCGGGGAGCTGTTTTTT.

The rearrangement links TRBV6-1 to TRBJ2-3; D not resolved. Germline CDR1 and CDR2: MNHNS and SASEGT. V was shortened by 2 bases and J by 9 bases, with 12 bases between the two germline ends. The CDR3 extends over 13 amino acids. CDR3 region: CASSEQRFYTQYF. In nucleotides, the CDR3 is TGTGCCAGCAGTGAACAGAGGTTTTACACGCAGTATTTT.

The CDR3 nucleotides are TGTGCCAGCAGTGCCCGGGTTCAGAATTCACCCCTCCACTTT. Its translation is CASSARVQNSPLHF. V usage is TRBV9 and J usage is TRBJ1-6; D is ambiguous. CDR3 length: 14 residues. From germline, CDR1 is SGDLS and CDR2 YYNGEE. Trimming left V 5 bases short and J 7 bases short, with 13 bases between.

The chain recombines TRBV7-3 with TRBJ1-2; TRBD1 might be the D (5 bases). Germline-derived CDR1 and CDR2 are SGHTA and FQGTGA. CDR3 length equals 16 residues. Trimming stripped 2 bases from V and 1 base from J, with 14 bases between. The CDR3: CASSLQGGLNNYGYTF. In DNA form, the CDR3 reads TGTGCCAGCAGCTTACAGGGCGGTCTTAATAACTATGGCTACACCTTC.

This clone was picked up one time. The V gene is TRBV7-9, the J gene TRBJ1-6, with D hard to call. The CDR3 is 13 residues long. Germline lookup yields CDR1 SEHNR and CDR2 FQNEAQ (reference sequence). V was clipped by 4 bases and J by 6 bases, with 7 bases between them. The CDR3 sequence: CASSSPRNSPLHF. CDR3 in DNA: TGTGCCAGCAGCTCCCCCCGTAATTCACCCCTCCACTTT.

The rearrangement links TRBV21-1 to TRBJ2-4; TRBD2, the D gene given by the table, was not confirmed from the DNA. TRBV21-1 is a listed pseudogene. This CDR3 has 17 residues. The CDR3 sequence is CASSKDGLAGDGNIQYF. As DNA, the CDR3 is TGTGCCAGCAGCAAGGATGGACTAGCGGGGGATGGAAACATTCAGTACTTC.

The chain recombines TRBV27 with TRBJ1-6, with 7 bases that match TRBD1. Germline assignment: CDR1 MNHEY and CDR2 SMNVEV (reference sequence). V lost 3 bases to trimming and J lost 10 bases; unmatched junction nucleotides: 12. The CDR3 contains 16 residues. The CDR3 protein is CASSFGGPGQISPLHF. In DNA, the CDR3 is TGTGCCAGCAGTTTTGGGGGGCCGGGACAGATATCACCCCTCCACTTT.

This chain uses TRBV7-2 with TRBJ2-1, with unresolved D. There are 15 residues in the CDR3. V was pared by 5 bases and J by 1 base, with 12 bases between. Germline V CDR1 and CDR2: SGHTA, FQGNSA. CDR3 sequence (DNA): TGTGCCAGCAGCGGCCACGGAGCATCCTACAATGAGCAGTTCTTC. Translated: CASSGHGASYNEQFF.

The chain has TRBV12-5 and TRBJ1-1; no firm D call. CDR1 LGHNT and CDR2 FRNRAP come from the germline V gene. The CDR3 extends over 11 amino acids. V dropped 6 bases and J dropped 3 bases, with 5 bases sitting between them. For the CDR3, the DNA is TGTGCTAGTGGCCTGTACACTGAAGCTTTCTTT. This translates into CASGLYTEAFF.

This clone was detected once. The chain joins TRBV6-5 to TRBJ2-1; no definite D call. Trimming removed 4 bases from V and 9 bases from J, with 10 bases in between. Germline CDR1 is MNHEY and CDR2 is SVGAGI. The CDR3 is 12 amino acids. The CDR3 DNA sequence: TGTGCCAGCAGTTCCCCCCAGCGTGAGCAGTTCTTC. The encoded protein is CASSSPQREQFF.